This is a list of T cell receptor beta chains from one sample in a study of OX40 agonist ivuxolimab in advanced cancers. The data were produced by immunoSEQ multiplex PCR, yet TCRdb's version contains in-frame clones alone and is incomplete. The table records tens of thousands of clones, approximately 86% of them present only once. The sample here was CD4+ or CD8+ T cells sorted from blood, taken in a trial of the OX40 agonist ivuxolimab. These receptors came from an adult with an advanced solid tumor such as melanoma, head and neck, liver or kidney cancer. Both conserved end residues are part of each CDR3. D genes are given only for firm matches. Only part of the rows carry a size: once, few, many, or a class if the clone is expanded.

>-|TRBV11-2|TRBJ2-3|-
TGTGCCAGCAGCTTATCGGGACTGAGCACAGATACGCAGTATTTT
CASSLSGLSTDTQYF
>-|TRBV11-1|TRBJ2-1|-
TGTGCCAGCAGCCCAGATCTCTCCTACAATGAGCAGTTCTTC
CASSPDLSYNEQFF
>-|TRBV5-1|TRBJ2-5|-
TGCGCCAGCAGCTCACAGGGCCTGGGAGAGACCCAGTACTTC
CASSSQGLGETQYF
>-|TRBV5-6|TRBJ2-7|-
TGTGCCAGCAGCCTGGGGCAGGGGGGTTCCTACGAGCAGTACTTC
CASSLGQGGSYEQYF
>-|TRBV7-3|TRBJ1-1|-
TGTGCCAGCAGCCAGGGCGCAGACACTGAAGCTTTCTTT
CASSQGADTEAFF
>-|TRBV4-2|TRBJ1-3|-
TGTGCCAGCAGCCAAGAACTCCGCTCTGGAAACACCATATATTTT
CASSQELRSGNTIYF
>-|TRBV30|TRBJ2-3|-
TGTGCCCGCAGGGGCTGGGGTACAGATACGCAGTATTTT
CARRGWGTDTQYF
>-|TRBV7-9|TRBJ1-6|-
TGTGCCAGCAGCTTAGCACAGGGCAGCTCCTATAATTCACCCCTCCACTTT
CASSLAQGSSYNSPLHF
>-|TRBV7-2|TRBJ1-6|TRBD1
TGTGCCAGCAGCTTAGGGACAGGGCCGGGGTCACCCTTCCACTTT
CASSLGTGPGSPFHF
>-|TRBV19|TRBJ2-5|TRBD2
TGTGCCAGTAGTATGGGGACTAGCGGGGGGGTCCAAGAGACCCAGTACTTC
CASSMGTSGGVQETQYF
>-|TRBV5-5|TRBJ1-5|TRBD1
TGTGCCAGCAGCGAAAGGCCCCCTAGGACAGGTGGGGTCGGGGCCCAGCATTTT
CASSERPPRTGGVGAQHF
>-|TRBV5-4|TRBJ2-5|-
TGTGCCAGCAGCTTGTTCAGGGTAGAGACCCAGTACTTC
CASSLFRVETQYF
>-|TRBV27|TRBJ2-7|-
TGTGCCAGCAGTTATGACGGGGGAACCTACGAGCAGTACTTC
CASSYDGGTYEQYF
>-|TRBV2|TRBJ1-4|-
TGTGCCAGCAGTGAATCTTTTACAACTAATGAAAAACTGTTTTTT
CASSESFTTNEKLFF
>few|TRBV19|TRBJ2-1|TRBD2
TGTGCCAGTAGGAAGCGGGAGTGGTACAATGAGCAGTTCTTC
CASRKREWYNEQFF
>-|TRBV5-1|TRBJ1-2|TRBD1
TGCGCCAGCAGCTTGGCCGCTAGACAGGGAAGGAGTGGCTACACCTTC
CASSLAARQGRSGYTF
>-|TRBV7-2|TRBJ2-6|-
TGTGCCAGCAGCACTCCAGGGGCTGGGGCCAACGTCCTGACTTTC
CASSTPGAGANVLTF
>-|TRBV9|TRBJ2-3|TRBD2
TGTGCCAGCACTATGGGACTAGCGGGGGTCACAGATACGCAGTATTTT
CASTMGLAGVTDTQYF
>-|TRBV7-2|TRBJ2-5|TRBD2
TGTGCCAGCACCGTTGGACTAGCGACCCGGGAGACCCAGTACTTC
CASTVGLATRETQYF
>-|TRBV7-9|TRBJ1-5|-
TGTGCCAGCAGCCCCTCTACGGCGGGAGGGTCGTTGAATCAGCCCCAGCATTTT
CASSPSTAGGSLNQPQHF
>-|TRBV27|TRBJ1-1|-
TGTGCCAGCAGAAATATAGGGGTGAACACTGAAGCTTTCTTT
CASRNIGVNTEAFF
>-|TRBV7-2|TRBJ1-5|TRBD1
TGTGCCAGCAGCTTAAAGTCGACAGGGAGAAGCAATCAGCCCCAGCATTTT
CASSLKSTGRSNQPQHF
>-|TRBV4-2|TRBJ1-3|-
TGTGCCAGCAGCCAGGGGAATGGAAACACCATATATTTT
CASSQGNGNTIYF
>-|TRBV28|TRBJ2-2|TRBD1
TGTGCCAGCAGACCCACCGGGACAGGCTACACCGGGGAGCTGTTTTTT
CASRPTGTGYTGELFF
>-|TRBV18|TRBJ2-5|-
TGTGCCAGCTCACTACAGGGATTTCAAGAGACCCAGTACTTC
CASSLQGFQETQYF
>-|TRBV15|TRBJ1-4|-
TGTGCCACCAGCCTCGACCCCAGCGAAAAACTGTTTTTT
CATSLDPSEKLFF
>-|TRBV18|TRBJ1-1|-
TGTGCCAGCTCAGGGCCAGAATACACTGAAGCTTTCTTT
CASSGPEYTEAFF
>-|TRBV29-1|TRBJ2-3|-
TGCAGCGTTGGCGAGGATACGCAGTATTTT
CSVGEDTQYF
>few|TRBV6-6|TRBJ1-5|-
TGTGCCAGTAGTCCTCCAGGGGCCGCTCAGCCCCAGCATTTT
CASSPPGAAQPQHF
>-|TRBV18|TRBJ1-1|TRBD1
TGTGCCAGCTCACCGGGACAGGGGGTTGAAGCTTTCTTT
CASSPGQGVEAFF
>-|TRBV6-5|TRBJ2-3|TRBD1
TGTGCCAGCACGGACAGGGTTACAGATACGCAGTATTTT
CASTDRVTDTQYF
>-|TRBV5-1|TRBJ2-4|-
TGCGCCAGCAGCCTACGTGCAGGCGAAGCCAAAAACATTCAGTACTTC
CASSLRAGEAKNIQYF
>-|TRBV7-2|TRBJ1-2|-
TGTGCCAGCACACGGGGCAGGGTGGAAGGCTACACCTTC
CASTRGRVEGYTF
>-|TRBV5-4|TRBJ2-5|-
TGTGCCAGCAGCGTACAGGGATTGGAGACCCAGTACTTC
CASSVQGLETQYF
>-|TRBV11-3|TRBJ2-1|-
TGTGCCAGCAGCTCCTCGGGGAGCGCCTACAATGAGCAGTTCTTC
CASSSSGSAYNEQFF